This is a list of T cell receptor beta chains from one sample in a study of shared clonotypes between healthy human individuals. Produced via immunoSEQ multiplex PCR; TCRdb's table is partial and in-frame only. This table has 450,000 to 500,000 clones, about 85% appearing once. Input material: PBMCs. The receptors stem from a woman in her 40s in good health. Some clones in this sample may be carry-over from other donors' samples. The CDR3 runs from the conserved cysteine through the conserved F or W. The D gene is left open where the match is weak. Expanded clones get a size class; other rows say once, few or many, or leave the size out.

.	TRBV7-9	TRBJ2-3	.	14	CASGPGGITDTQYF	TGTGCCAGCGGTCCGGGCGGGATCACAGATACGCAGTATTTT
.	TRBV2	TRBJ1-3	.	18	CASSGIGTGRYSGNTIYF	TGTGCCAGCAGTGGGATCGGGACGGGGAGATACTCTGGAAACACCATATATTTT
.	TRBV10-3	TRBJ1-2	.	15	CAISESDLGAEGYTF	TGTGCCATCAGTGAGTCGGATCTAGGGGCTGAGGGCTACACCTTC
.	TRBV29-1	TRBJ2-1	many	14	CSVAKDFINNEQFF	TGCAGCGTTGCAAAGGACTTCATTAACAATGAGCAGTTCTTC
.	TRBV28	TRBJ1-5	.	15	CASSWFRGSNQPQHF	TGTGCCAGCAGTTGGTTCAGGGGAAGCAATCAGCCCCAGCATTTT
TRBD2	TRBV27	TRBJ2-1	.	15	CASRAGLGRDNEQFF	TGTGCCAGCAGGGCGGGACTAGGCCGGGACAATGAGCAGTTCTTC
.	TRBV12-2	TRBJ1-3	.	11	CASHRWDTIYF	TGTGCAAGTCATAGGTGGGACACCATATATTTT
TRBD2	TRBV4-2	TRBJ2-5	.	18	CASSQELAGGLSQETQYF	TGTGCCAGCAGCCAAGAACTAGCGGGAGGGCTGTCCCAAGAGACCCAGTACTTC
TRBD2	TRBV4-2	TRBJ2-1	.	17	CASSQVAGGPSYNEQFF	TGTGCCAGCAGCCAGGTAGCGGGAGGGCCGTCCTACAATGAGCAGTTCTTC
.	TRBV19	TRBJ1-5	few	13	CASSPWGERPQHF	TGTGCCAGTAGTCCGTGGGGGGAACGGCCCCAGCATTTT
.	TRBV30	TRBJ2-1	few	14	CAWIRSSTANEQFF	TGTGCCTGGATTAGGTCGTCAACCGCTAATGAGCAGTTCTTC
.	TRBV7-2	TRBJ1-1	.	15	CASSLGAGMNTEAFF	TGTGCCAGCAGCTTAGGTGCGGGAATGAACACTGAAGCTTTCTTT
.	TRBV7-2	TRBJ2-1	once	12	CASSFTGTEQFF	TGTGCCAGCAGCTTCACCGGGACCGAGCAGTTCTTC
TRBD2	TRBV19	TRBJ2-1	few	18	CASSIVLGLAGALNEQFF	TGTGCCAGTAGTATAGTCCTGGGACTAGCGGGAGCGCTTAATGAGCAGTTCTTC
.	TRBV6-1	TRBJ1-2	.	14	CASSENSNFYGYTF	TGTGCCAGCAGTGAAAACAGCAATTTCTATGGCTACACCTTC
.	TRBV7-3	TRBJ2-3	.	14	CASSPTVSTDTQYF	TGTGCCAGCAGCCCGACTGTTAGCACAGATACGCAGTATTTT
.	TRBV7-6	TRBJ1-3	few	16	CASSLEVQPTGNTIYF	TGTGCCAGCAGCTTAGAGGTGCAGCCTACTGGAAACACCATATATTTT
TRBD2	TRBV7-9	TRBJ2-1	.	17	CASSSTGTSGRLDEQFF	TGTGCCAGCAGCTCGACTGGGACTAGCGGGAGGTTGGATGAGCAGTTCTTC
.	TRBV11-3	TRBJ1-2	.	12	CASSSPSYGYTF	TGTGCCAGCAGCTCCCCGAGCTATGGCTACACCTTC
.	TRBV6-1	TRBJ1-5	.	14	CASSERGSNQPQHF	TGTGCCAGCAGTGAGCGGGGTAGCAATCAGCCCCAGCATTTT
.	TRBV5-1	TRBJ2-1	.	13	CASSFGTSNEQFF	TGCGCCAGCAGCTTCGGGACTTCCAATGAGCAGTTCTTC
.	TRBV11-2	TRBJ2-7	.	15	CASSLPGVLSYEQYF	TGTGCCAGCAGCTTACCCGGGGTCCTCTCCTACGAGCAGTACTTC
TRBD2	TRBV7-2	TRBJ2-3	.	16	CASSLVGLAGEDTQYF	TGTGCCAGCAGCTTAGTGGGACTAGCGGGAGAAGATACGCAGTATTTT
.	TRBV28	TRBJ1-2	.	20	CASSSLAAGVLRSGGDGYTF	TGTGCCAGCAGTTCACTCGCAGCGGGTGTACTAAGATCCGGGGGTGATGGCTACACCTTC
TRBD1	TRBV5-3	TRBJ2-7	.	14	CARSQDRRTYEQYF	TGTGCCAGAAGCCAGGACAGGAGAACCTACGAGCAGTACTTC
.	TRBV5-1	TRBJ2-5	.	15	CASSLARVGQETQYF	TGCGCCAGCAGCTTGGCCAGGGTGGGGCAAGAGACCCAGTACTTC
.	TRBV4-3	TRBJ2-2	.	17	CASSQDAAVPNTGELFF	TGCGCCAGCAGCCAAGATGCGGCAGTTCCGAACACCGGGGAGCTGTTTTTT
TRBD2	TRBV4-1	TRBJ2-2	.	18	CASSQGGLAGVGTGELFF	TGCGCCAGCAGCCAGGGGGGACTAGCGGGAGTGGGTACCGGGGAGCTGTTTTTT
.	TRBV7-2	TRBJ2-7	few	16	CASSLAGTSSSYEQYF	TGTGCCAGCAGCTTAGCCGGGACTTCGAGCTCCTACGAGCAGTACTTC
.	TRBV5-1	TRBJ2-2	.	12	CASSLFEGELFF	TGCGCCAGCAGCTTGTTCGAGGGGGAGCTGTTTTTT
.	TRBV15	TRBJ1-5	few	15	CATSRDSGSNQPQHF	TGTGCCACCAGCAGAGATTCCGGCAGCAATCAGCCCCAGCATTTT
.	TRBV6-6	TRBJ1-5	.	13	CASRQYRAQPQHF	TGTGCCAGCAGACAATACAGGGCTCAGCCCCAGCATTTT
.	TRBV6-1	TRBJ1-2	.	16	CASSDPAGPSFYGYTF	TGTGCCAGCAGTGACCCAGCAGGACCGAGCTTCTATGGCTACACCTTC
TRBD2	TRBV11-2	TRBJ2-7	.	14	CASSLLAGGSEQYF	TGTGCCAGCAGCTTATTAGCGGGAGGGTCCGAGCAGTACTTC
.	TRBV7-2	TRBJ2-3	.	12	CASSPDTDTQYF	TGTGCCAGCAGCCCCGATACAGATACGCAGTATTTT
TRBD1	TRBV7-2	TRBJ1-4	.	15	CASSLQGSHNEKLFF	TGTGCCAGCAGCCTACAGGGGTCACATAATGAAAAACTGTTTTTT
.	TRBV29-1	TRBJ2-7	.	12	CSVELGEHEQYF	TGCAGCGTTGAGCTGGGGGAGCACGAGCAGTACTTC
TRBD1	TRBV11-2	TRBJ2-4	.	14	CASSLSSTGVERYF	TGTGCCAGCAGCTTGTCGTCGACAGGGGTTGAGAGGTACTTC
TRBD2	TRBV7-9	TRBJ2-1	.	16	CASSAGTSGNLDEQFF	TGTGCCAGCAGCGCTGGGACTAGCGGGAATTTAGATGAGCAGTTCTTC
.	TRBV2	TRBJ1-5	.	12	CASRDRYQPQHF	TGTGCCAGCAGGGACAGATATCAGCCCCAGCATTTT
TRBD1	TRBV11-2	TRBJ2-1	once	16	CASSFGTGGRGNEQFF	TGTGCCAGCAGCTTCGGGACAGGGGGAAGGGGCAATGAGCAGTTCTTC
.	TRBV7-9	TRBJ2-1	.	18	CASRQLGYRRTTYNEQFF	TGTGCCAGCAGGCAATTAGGCTACCGGAGGACCACCTACAATGAGCAGTTCTTC
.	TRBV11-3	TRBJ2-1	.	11	CASGSIYEQFF	TGTGCCAGCGGAAGCATCTATGAGCAGTTCTTC
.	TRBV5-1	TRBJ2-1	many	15	CASSWDLTSYNEQFF	TGCGCCAGCAGCTGGGACCTTACCTCCTACAATGAGCAGTTCTTC
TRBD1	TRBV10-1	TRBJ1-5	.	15	CASSDSTGGGQPQHF	TGCGCCAGCTCCGACTCGACAGGGGGCGGTCAGCCCCAGCATTTT
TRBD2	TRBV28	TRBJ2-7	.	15	CASNPRGRGPHEQYF	TGTGCCAGCAACCCGCGCGGGAGGGGACCCCACGAGCAGTACTTC
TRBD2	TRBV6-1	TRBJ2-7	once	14	CASSARTSSYEQYF	TGTGCCAGCAGTGCCAGGACTAGTTCCTACGAGCAGTACTTC
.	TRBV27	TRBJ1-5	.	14	CASSLWKSNQPQHF	TGTGCCAGCAGTTTATGGAAAAGCAATCAGCCCCAGCATTTT
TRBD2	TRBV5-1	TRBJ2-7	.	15	CASSLGTSSSYEQYF	TGCGCCAGCAGCTTGGGGACTAGCAGCTCCTACGAGCAGTACTTC
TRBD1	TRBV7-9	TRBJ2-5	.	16	CASSLGRQGAQETQYF	TGTGCCAGCAGCTTAGGCCGACAGGGTGCACAAGAGACCCAGTACTTC
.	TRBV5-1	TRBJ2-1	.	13	CASSSTRGSEQFF	TGCGCCAGCAGCTCCACTAGAGGCAGTGAGCAGTTCTTC
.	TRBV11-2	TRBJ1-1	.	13	CASSFQGIWEAFF	TGTGCCAGCAGCTTTCAGGGAATCTGGGAAGCTTTCTTT
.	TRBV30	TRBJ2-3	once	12	CAWSTGTDTQYF	TGTGCCTGGAGTACCGGCACAGATACGCAGTATTTT
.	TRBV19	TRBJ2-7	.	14	CASSIGRGRNEQYF	TGTGCCAGTAGTATCGGTCGGGGGAGAAACGAGCAGTACTTC
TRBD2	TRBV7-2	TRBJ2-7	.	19	CASSLLPLAGEPQLSEQYF	TGTGCCAGCAGCCTACTGCCCCTAGCGGGAGAGCCCCAATTGAGCGAGCAGTACTTC
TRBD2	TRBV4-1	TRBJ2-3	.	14	CASSLLAGADTQYF	TGCGCCAGCAGCCTACTAGCGGGAGCAGATACGCAGTATTTT
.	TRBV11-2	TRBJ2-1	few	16	CASSLTPGITYNEQFF	TGTGCCAGCAGCTTAACCCCGGGAATAACCTACAATGAGCAGTTCTTC
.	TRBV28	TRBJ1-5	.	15	CASSGPIEAWGPQHF	TGTGCCAGCAGTGGGCCTATTGAAGCCTGGGGGCCCCAGCATTTT
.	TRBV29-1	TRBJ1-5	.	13	CSVRTQRDQPQHF	TGCAGCGTTCGGACACAAAGGGATCAGCCCCAGCATTTT
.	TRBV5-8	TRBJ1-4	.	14	CASSPLMFLEKLFF	TGTGCCAGCAGCCCCTTGATGTTCCTCGAAAAACTGTTTTTT